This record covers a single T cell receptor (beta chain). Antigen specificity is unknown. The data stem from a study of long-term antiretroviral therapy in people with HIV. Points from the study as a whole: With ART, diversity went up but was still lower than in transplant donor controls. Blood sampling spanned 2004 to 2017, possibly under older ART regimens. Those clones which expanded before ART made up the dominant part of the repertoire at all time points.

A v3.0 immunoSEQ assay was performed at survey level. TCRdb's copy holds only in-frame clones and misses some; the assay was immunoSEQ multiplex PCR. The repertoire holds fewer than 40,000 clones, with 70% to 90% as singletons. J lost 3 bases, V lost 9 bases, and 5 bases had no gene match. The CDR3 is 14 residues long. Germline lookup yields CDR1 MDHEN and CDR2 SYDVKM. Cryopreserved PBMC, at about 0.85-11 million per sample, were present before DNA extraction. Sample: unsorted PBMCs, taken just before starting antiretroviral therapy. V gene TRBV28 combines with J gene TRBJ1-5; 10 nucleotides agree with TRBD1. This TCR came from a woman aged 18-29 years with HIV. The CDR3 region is CASMTGGDNQPQHF. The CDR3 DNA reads TGTGCCAGTATGACAGGGGGCGACAATCAGCCCCAGCATTTT.